This T cell receptor beta chain was sequenced in a study of neurological immune-mediated disorders. Overall study findings and caveats: HTLV-1-associated myelopathy had the most TCR clonal expansion, whereas multiple sclerosis had the least (lower than in healthy controls).

It was from 2 million PBMCs stored at -80 C that the unsorted libraries were obtained. This clonotype was seen many times. Antigen unknown. The team produced cDNA through 5'RACE using 10-nucleotide random UMIs. TCRdb ran MiXCR on the 5' RACE reads and lists one entry per CDR3 protein. The profile shows under 85,000 distinct CDR3 sequences, roughly 14% of them singletons. CDR3 length: 13 amino acids. V gave up 6 bases and J gave up 5 bases, with 11 bases separating them. The germline V gene has CDR1 MGHDK and CDR2 SYGVNS. This TCR was sampled from a woman aged 45-60 years in good health. Sequencing was carried out using PBMCs. This chain connects TRBV25-1 to TRBJ1-5, with a possible D match to TRBD1 (5 bases). The CDR3 is CASRGTGDQPQHF. CDR3 DNA: TGTGCCAGCAGGGGGACCGGGGATCAGCCCCAGCATTTT.